These T cell receptor beta chains were read from a single sample in a study of blood T cell repertoires in COVID-19. Assay used: immunoSEQ multiplex PCR; TCRdb lists only in-frame clones, some missing. Counted here are 350,000 to 550,000 clones, 75% to 90% occurring once; the ten biggest clones make up approximately 1.2%. The specimen sequenced was PBMCs or T cells enriched from blood (not recorded which). All receptors come from a man younger than 45 who had recovered from COVID-19. Both conserved end residues are part of each CDR3. Fields, in order: D gene, clone size, V gene, J gene, CDR3 DNA, CDR3 protein. D genes are given only for firm matches. Size is stated for part of the rows, as once, few or many counts, or as a class when the clone is expanded.

NA	NA	TRBV5-1	TRBJ1-1	TGCGCCAGCAGCTTGGATCCGGGTTTAAACACTGAAGCTTTCTTT	CASSLDPGLNTEAFF
NA	NA	TRBV18	TRBJ1-3	TGTGCCAGCTCACCCTCCGAAGCCGTCTCTGGAAACACCATATATTTT	CASSPSEAVSGNTIYF
NA	NA	TRBV19	TRBJ2-7	TGTGCCAGTAGTATATCGAGCGGGCGATCCTACGAGCAGTACTTC	CASSISSGRSYEQYF
TRBD1	NA	TRBV30	TRBJ1-2	TGTGCCTGGAGCGTAGGAGAGGAAGGGGGCGGTCGCTACACCTTC	CAWSVGEEGGGRYTF
NA	NA	TRBV7-2	TRBJ1-5	TGTGCCAGCAGCTTAGTGGGGGGAAAGAGCAATCAGCCCCAGCATTTT	CASSLVGGKSNQPQHF
NA	NA	TRBV4-2	TRBJ1-4	TGTGCCAGCAGCCGAAGTCATAGTCAGGGAAGAGAAAAACTGTTTTTT	CASSRSHSQGREKLFF
NA	once	TRBV27	TRBJ1-6	TGTGCCAGCAGTTTGGGGGGGTTAATTTCACCCCTCCACTTT	CASSLGGLISPLHF
NA	NA	TRBV5-8	TRBJ1-2	TGTGCCAGCAGTCTGCGAGGGTTCTATGGCTACACCTTC	CASSLRGFYGYTF
TRBD1	NA	TRBV28	TRBJ1-5	TGTGCCAGTTTGACAGGGTTCAATCAGCCCCAGCATTTT	CASLTGFNQPQHF
NA	NA	TRBV14	TRBJ2-1	TGTGCCAGCAGCGACGGAGCGGCCACCAATTGGGATGAGCAGTTCTTC	CASSDGAATNWDEQFF
TRBD2	NA	TRBV28	TRBJ2-1	TGTGCCAGCAGGAGTTTGGGTACTAGCGGGCACAATGAGCAGTTCTTC	CASRSLGTSGHNEQFF
TRBD2	once	TRBV9	TRBJ2-1	TGTGCCAGCAGCGTAGCTAGCGGGAGACGAGTTGAGCAGTTCTTC	CASSVASGRRVEQFF
TRBD2	NA	TRBV27	TRBJ2-3	TGTGCCAGCAGTCCCTGGACTAGCGGGAACCTGCAGTATTTT	CASSPWTSGNLQYF
NA	NA	TRBV28	TRBJ1-5	TGTGCCAGCAGTTTGAGGCAGCCCCAGCATTTT	CASSLRQPQHF
NA	NA	TRBV6-6	TRBJ2-2	TGTGCCAGCAGTTACGGCTCGTCGAACACCGGGGAGCTGTTTTTT	CASSYGSSNTGELFF
NA	NA	TRBV13	TRBJ1-1	TGTGCCAGCAGCTTAGATTACGGTGCGAACACTGAAGCTTTCTTT	CASSLDYGANTEAFF
TRBD1	NA	TRBV5-1	TRBJ2-1	TGCGCCAGCAGCTTACCGGGACAGGTTAATGAGCAGTTCTTC	CASSLPGQVNEQFF
TRBD2	NA	TRBV15	TRBJ2-2	TGTGCCACCAGCAGGGAATCCGGGACTAGCGCCCCGGGCACCGGGGAGCTGTTTTTT	CATSRESGTSAPGTGELFF
TRBD2	once	TRBV4-1	TRBJ2-7	TGCGCCAGCAGCCAAGCCCCGGGACTAGCGGCCCGTCCCTACGAGCAGTACTTC	CASSQAPGLAARPYEQYF
TRBD2	NA	TRBV7-3	TRBJ2-2	TGTGCCAGCAGCCCCTCTTCGGGAGGGCTGGGCACCGGGGAGCTGTTTTTT	CASSPSSGGLGTGELFF
NA	NA	TRBV24-1	TRBJ2-1	TGTGCCACCAGTGATTTCAGGGGGCAGTTCTTC	CATSDFRGQFF
NA	NA	TRBV2	TRBJ1-1	TGTGCCAGCAGTATTAGCGGGGGGCAGGGTGAAGCTTTCTTT	CASSISGGQGEAFF
TRBD2	NA	TRBV2	TRBJ2-2	TGTGCCAGCAGTGCCACTAGCGGAGACACCGGGGAGCTGTTTTTT	CASSATSGDTGELFF
NA	few	TRBV5-4	TRBJ1-2	TGTGCCAGCAGCTTGTACCCACAAGTCACCTTC	CASSLYPQVTF
NA	few	TRBV19	TRBJ2-7	TGTGCCAGTAGTGGGGGACATCACTACGAGCAGTACTTC	CASSGGHHYEQYF
TRBD2	NA	TRBV10-2	TRBJ2-7	TGCGCCAGCAGGACGGGAGGAACCTACGAGCAGTACTTC	CASRTGGTYEQYF
TRBD1	NA	TRBV12-3/TRBV12-4	TRBJ1-2	TGTGCCAGCAGTGGGACAGGGGGCAATGGCTACACCTTC	CASSGTGGNGYTF
NA	once	TRBV28	TRBJ1-3	TGTGCCAGCAGACCGCGCGGGAGGGGCTCTGGAAACACCATATATTTT	CASRPRGRGSGNTIYF
TRBD2	NA	TRBV28	TRBJ2-4	TGTGCCAGCAGTAGGGACTACGAAGAGTTAAACATTCAGTACTTC	CASSRDYEELNIQYF
NA	NA	TRBV30	TRBJ1-1	TGTGCCTGGAACAGGAACACTGAAGCTTTCTTT	CAWNRNTEAFF
TRBD1	NA	TRBV28	TRBJ1-6	TGTGCCAGCAGTTCGGGACAGCCAAATTCACCCCTCCACTTT	CASSSGQPNSPLHF
NA	NA	TRBV19	TRBJ2-2	TGTGCCAGCTTTGCCGGAGACAGTAACACCGGGGAGCTGTTTTTT	CASFAGDSNTGELFF
NA	NA	TRBV30	TRBJ2-5	TGTGCCTGGAGTGCCGGACAGCACCAAGAGACCCAGTACTTC	CAWSAGQHQETQYF
NA	NA	TRBV19	TRBJ1-1	TGTGCCAGTAGTATCCGGGACTTGACTAACACTGAAGCTTTCTTT	CASSIRDLTNTEAFF
NA	NA	TRBV19	TRBJ1-1	TGTGCCACCTCCCCAGGGGTTTGGACTGAAGCTTTCTTT	CATSPGVWTEAFF
NA	NA	TRBV19	TRBJ1-2	TGTGCCAGTAGTATCCAGGGAGGGGGGCCCGGCTATGGCTACACCTTC	CASSIQGGGPGYGYTF
TRBD1	NA	TRBV5-6	TRBJ1-2	TGTGCCAGCAGCTTGGACGGGACAGGGTTAAAGAATGGCTACACCTTC	CASSLDGTGLKNGYTF
NA	NA	TRBV12-3/TRBV12-4	TRBJ1-1	TGTGCCAGCAGTACAGGTATGAACACTGAAGCTTTCTTT	CASSTGMNTEAFF
NA	few	TRBV7-8	TRBJ2-3	TGTGCCAGCAGCGAAGGAACGGAGTGGTCCACAGATACGCAGTATTTT	CASSEGTEWSTDTQYF
NA	NA	TRBV28	TRBJ1-5	TGTGCCAGCTGGGGGGGTGGATATCAGCCCCAGCATTTT	CASWGGGYQPQHF
TRBD2	NA	TRBV6-5	TRBJ2-5	TGTGCCAGCAGTCCCCTAGCGGGAACCGAGACCCAGTACTTC	CASSPLAGTETQYF
NA	once	TRBV28	TRBJ1-4	TGTGCCAGCAATATTGACGGGAGTGAAAAACTGTTTTTT	CASNIDGSEKLFF
TRBD1	NA	TRBV4-1	TRBJ2-7	TGCGCCAGCAGCCAGTCCTACACCAGTTCGCGACAGGGCTCCTACGAGCAGTACTTC	CASSQSYTSSRQGSYEQYF
TRBD1	once	TRBV4-1	TRBJ2-3	TGCGCCAGCAGCGCCTGGACAGGGTTAAGCACAGATACGCAGTATTTT	CASSAWTGLSTDTQYF
NA	NA	TRBV18	TRBJ1-5	TGTGCCAGCTCACTCAATACCCAGGTGAATAGCAATCAGCCCCAGCATTTT	CASSLNTQVNSNQPQHF
TRBD2	NA	TRBV11-1	TRBJ2-7	TGTGCCACCGCCTATGGGCGGGGGACCTACGAGCAGTACTTC	CATAYGRGTYEQYF
NA	NA	TRBV28	TRBJ1-3	TGTGCCAGCAGTTTTAGCTCTGGAAACACCATATATTTT	CASSFSSGNTIYF
NA	NA	TRBV7-2	TRBJ1-1	TGTGCCAGCAGCCCCGTATCGGGGAACACTGAAGCTTTCTTT	CASSPVSGNTEAFF
NA	NA	TRBV7-2	TRBJ2-7	TGTGCCAGCAGCTTAGTAGGGGCCTACGAGCAGTACTTC	CASSLVGAYEQYF